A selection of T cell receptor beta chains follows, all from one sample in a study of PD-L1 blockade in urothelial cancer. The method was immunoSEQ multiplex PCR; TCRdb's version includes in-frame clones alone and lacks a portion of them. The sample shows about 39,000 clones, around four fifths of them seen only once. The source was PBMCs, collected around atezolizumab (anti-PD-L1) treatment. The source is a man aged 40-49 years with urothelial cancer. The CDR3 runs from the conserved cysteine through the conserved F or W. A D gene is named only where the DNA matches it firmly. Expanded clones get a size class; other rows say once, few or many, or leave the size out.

DNA: TGTGCCAGCTCACCTGTTCCGGCCGGGACAGTACAAGAGACCCAGTACTTC; CDR3: CASSPVPAGTVQETQYF; size: .; J: TRBJ2-5; V: TRBV18; D: TRBD1
DNA: TGCAGCGTTGATCAGCGGCGCAGTGAGCAGTTCTTC; CDR3: CSVDQRRSEQFF; size: .; J: TRBJ2-1; V: TRBV29-1; D: .
DNA: TGTGCCAGCAGTTTTTCAGGGGTCAATGAGCAGTTCTTC; CDR3: CASSFSGVNEQFF; size: .; J: TRBJ2-1; V: TRBV28; D: .
DNA: TGTGCCAGCTCTCCCGACAGCCCCCTGTGGCCCCAGCATTTT; CDR3: CASSPDSPLWPQHF; size: .; J: TRBJ1-5; V: TRBV18; D: .
DNA: TGCGCCAGCAGCCCAGGACAGGGGAACGCCGGGGAGCTGTTTTTT; CDR3: CASSPGQGNAGELFF; size: few; J: TRBJ2-2; V: TRBV5-1; D: TRBD1
DNA: TGTGCCAGCAGTCAAAGACTAGCGGGGACGATCTACAATGAGCAGTTCTTC; CDR3: CASSQRLAGTIYNEQFF; size: .; J: TRBJ2-1; V: TRBV27; D: TRBD2
DNA: TGTGCCAGCAGCTTGAGTGACCAAGAGACCCAGTACTTC; CDR3: CASSLSDQETQYF; size: .; J: TRBJ2-5; V: TRBV7-8; D: .
DNA: TGTGCCATCAGTGGAGGCGGGAGGGAGTCACGAGATACGCAGTATTTT; CDR3: CAISGGGRESRDTQYF; size: .; J: TRBJ2-3; V: TRBV10-3; D: TRBD2
DNA: TGTGCCAGCAGCGTAGGTGGACTCTCCTACAATGAGCAGTTCTTC; CDR3: CASSVGGLSYNEQFF; size: .; J: TRBJ2-1; V: TRBV9; D: .
DNA: TGTGCCAGCAGAGTCGGGGTCATGAACACTGAAGCTTTCTTT; CDR3: CASRVGVMNTEAFF; size: .; J: TRBJ1-1; V: TRBV2; D: .
DNA: TGTGCCAGCAGTTTAGGGAGGCCAGTTATAAATGAGCAGTTCTTC; CDR3: CASSLGRPVINEQFF; size: .; J: TRBJ2-1; V: TRBV27; D: .
DNA: TGCGCCAGCAGCTTGGATTTTGGGCAGGGCAACGAGCAGTACTTC; CDR3: CASSLDFGQGNEQYF; size: .; J: TRBJ2-7; V: TRBV5-1; D: .
DNA: TGCAGCGTGTGGGGGGGACAGGAAACGGGTCAGCCCCAGCATTTT; CDR3: CSVWGGQETGQPQHF; size: .; J: TRBJ1-5; V: TRBV29-1; D: TRBD1
DNA: TGTGCCAGCGGGACAGGGGAAAACATTCAGTACTTC; CDR3: CASGTGENIQYF; size: .; J: TRBJ2-4; V: TRBV7-8; D: TRBD1
DNA: TGCGCCAGCAGCCAAGATGTGGGGAGTGGGCAGTACTTC; CDR3: CASSQDVGSGQYF; size: .; J: TRBJ2-7; V: TRBV4-1; D: .
DNA: TGTGCCAGTAGTACCCTCAGGGGTGGCGAGCAGTACTTC; CDR3: CASSTLRGGEQYF; size: .; J: TRBJ2-7; V: TRBV19; D: .
DNA: TGTGCCAGCAGTGAAAACAGGGGGCGCATTCAGTACTTC; CDR3: CASSENRGRIQYF; size: .; J: TRBJ2-4; V: TRBV2; D: TRBD1
DNA: TGTGCCAGCAGCCACCGTGTAGCAGGGTCCGGAAACACCATATATTTT; CDR3: CASSHRVAGSGNTIYF; size: .; J: TRBJ1-3; V: TRBV11-2; D: .
DNA: TGTGCCAGCAGCTTGGGCCGGGGGGCTGGAGATACGCAGTATTTT; CDR3: CASSLGRGAGDTQYF; size: .; J: TRBJ2-3; V: TRBV7-8; D: .
DNA: TGTGCCTCGAAGGGGCCGGTAGAGACCCAGTACTTC; CDR3: CASKGPVETQYF; size: .; J: TRBJ2-5; V: TRBV30; D: .
DNA: TGCGCCAGCAGCCAAGGACTAGCGGCCCAAGAGACCCAGTACTTC; CDR3: CASSQGLAAQETQYF; size: .; J: TRBJ2-5; V: TRBV4-1; D: TRBD2
DNA: TGTGCCAGCAGCTCTACAGGCGGTCGTGAAAAACTGTTTTTT; CDR3: CASSSTGGREKLFF; size: .; J: TRBJ1-4; V: TRBV5-6; D: .
DNA: TGTGCCAGCAGAATTGGTTCTGGGCACGAGCAGTTCTTC; CDR3: CASRIGSGHEQFF; size: .; J: TRBJ2-1; V: TRBV5-5; D: .
DNA: TGTGCCAGCAGGGGAATTTCTAGCGGCTCCTACAATGAGCAGTTCTTC; CDR3: CASRGISSGSYNEQFF; size: .; J: TRBJ2-1; V: TRBV11-2; D: TRBD2
DNA: TGTGCCAGCAGCTTAGAGTTGCGAGAGACCCAGTACTTC; CDR3: CASSLELRETQYF; size: .; J: TRBJ2-5; V: TRBV7-6; D: .
DNA: TGTGCCTGGAGCGGACAGGGGGGGGTATCGAACACTGAAGCTTTCTTT; CDR3: CAWSGQGGVSNTEAFF; size: once; J: TRBJ1-1; V: TRBV30; D: TRBD1
DNA: TGCGCCAGCAGCGTCACCGGGACAGACACAGATACGCAGTATTTT; CDR3: CASSVTGTDTDTQYF; size: .; J: TRBJ2-3; V: TRBV5-1; D: TRBD1
DNA: TGTGCCAGCACCGCGACAGAGTATTTAGATGGCTACACCTTC; CDR3: CASTATEYLDGYTF; size: .; J: TRBJ1-2; V: TRBV28; D: .
DNA: TGCGCCAGCAGCTTGACAGGGATGGGTCAGCCCCAGCATTTT; CDR3: CASSLTGMGQPQHF; size: .; J: TRBJ1-5; V: TRBV5-1; D: .
DNA: TGTGCCAGCAGCGACACATCAGGAAACACCATATATTTT; CDR3: CASSDTSGNTIYF; size: .; J: TRBJ1-3; V: TRBV9; D: .
DNA: TGTGCCAGCACGGTGGACAGGGGGCTTTACGGCTACACCTTC; CDR3: CASTVDRGLYGYTF; size: .; J: TRBJ1-2; V: TRBV6-1; D: TRBD1
DNA: TGTGCCAGCAGTGGACAGGGCCTCTCTGGAAACACCATATATTTT; CDR3: CASSGQGLSGNTIYF; size: .; J: TRBJ1-3; V: TRBV2; D: TRBD1
DNA: TGTGCCAGCACCCCAATTCAGCGGGGCCCCCACTACGAGCAGTACTTC; CDR3: CASTPIQRGPHYEQYF; size: .; J: TRBJ2-7; V: TRBV28; D: TRBD2
DNA: TGCAGCGTTGGCCCACAGGGTGACACTGAAGCTTTCTTT; CDR3: CSVGPQGDTEAFF; size: .; J: TRBJ1-1; V: TRBV29-1; D: .
DNA: TGCGCCAGCAGCCAGGGGGGACAGCCTGCAACTAATGAAAAACTGTTTTTT; CDR3: CASSQGGQPATNEKLFF; size: .; J: TRBJ1-4; V: TRBV5-1; D: TRBD1
DNA: TGTGCCACCCGAAACCGGTCTTGGTTCGGCAATCAGCCCCAGCATTTT; CDR3: CATRNRSWFGNQPQHF; size: .; J: TRBJ1-5; V: TRBV21-1; D: .
DNA: TGTGCCACCGGGCGGGGGGCGGCGGAGCAGCCCCAGCATTTT; CDR3: CATGRGAAEQPQHF; size: .; J: TRBJ1-5; V: TRBV6-1; D: .
DNA: TGTGCCACCAGCAGAGAGACAGGATCTCATGGCTACACCTTC; CDR3: CATSRETGSHGYTF; size: .; J: TRBJ1-2; V: TRBV15; D: .
DNA: TGTGCCAGCAGCGAGAGCGGGAGTAAGACCCAGTACTTC; CDR3: CASSESGSKTQYF; size: .; J: TRBJ2-5; V: TRBV9; D: TRBD2
DNA: TGCGCCAGCAGCCAAGGCCCCGACAACAATGAGCAGTTCTTC; CDR3: CASSQGPDNNEQFF; size: .; J: TRBJ2-1; V: TRBV4-3; D: .
DNA: TGCGCCAGCAGCTTACGCGGGAGCGCAGGGCCCCAGTTCTTC; CDR3: CASSLRGSAGPQFF; size: .; J: TRBJ2-1; V: TRBV5-1; D: TRBD2
DNA: TGTGCCAGCAGCGCTGGAACAGGGGTTTACACCTTC; CDR3: CASSAGTGVYTF; size: .; J: TRBJ1-2; V: TRBV9; D: TRBD1
DNA: TGTGCCAGCAGTTTCCGGGGGAGGTATGGCTACACCTTC; CDR3: CASSFRGRYGYTF; size: .; J: TRBJ1-2; V: TRBV28; D: .
DNA: TGTGCCAGCAGTTTAAGTCGGGGCTACACCTTC; CDR3: CASSLSRGYTF; size: .; J: TRBJ1-2; V: TRBV28; D: .
DNA: TGTGCCAGCAGTTCCGGGACTAGCCCAAACAATGAGCAGTTCTTC; CDR3: CASSSGTSPNNEQFF; size: .; J: TRBJ2-1; V: TRBV6-4; D: TRBD2
DNA: TGTGCCAGCAGTTACTCTTGGGCGACGGCGAACACTGAAGCTTTCTTT; CDR3: CASSYSWATANTEAFF; size: .; J: TRBJ1-1; V: TRBV6-5; D: .
DNA: TGTGCTAGCAGCTTGACTAGCGGGCCCTACAATGAGCAGTTCTTC; CDR3: CASSLTSGPYNEQFF; size: .; J: TRBJ2-1; V: TRBV7-7; D: TRBD2